This T cell receptor (beta chain) was sequenced for a study of spatial heterogeneity in lung cancer. The J segment lost 5 bases and the V segment lost 2 bases, leaving 12 bases of the junction unmatched. The CDR3 extends over 20 amino acids. Specified time point: sample taken at primary tumor resection. Sequencing was performed on whole RNA extracted from tumor and nontumor lung tissue, or from frozen PBMC, and the material was left unsorted. TCRdb re-called the 5' RACE reads with MiXCR, one entry per CDR3 protein. Altogether 60,000 to 65,000 distinct CDR3 sequences are present, 7.5% to 9% being singletons, with the ten largest covering approximately 15%.

This TCR was recovered from a female donor with early-stage non-small cell lung cancer. The specimen comprised PBMCs, sampled at surgery. The chain carries TRBV12-3 or TRBV12-4 and TRBJ2-1, with 16 bases that match TRBD2. The CDR3 is CASSLLRGTSGRATHNEQFF. CDR3 DNA: TGTGCCAGCAGTTTATTGAGGGGGACTAGCGGGAGGGCAACCCACAATGAGCAGTTCTTC.